The T cell receptor beta chain described here comes from a study of graft-versus-host responses after intestinal transplantation. Turning to the study itself: Multivisceral, liver-intestinal, or isolated intestinal transplants were received by the recipients. Induction with anti-thymocyte globulin, then tacrolimus and steroids for roughly 3 years, was given to all recipients. Findings and caveats of the study: With peak circulating GvH clone levels came an association with early post-transplant HvG declines. Recipient marrow harbored GvH clones, some of which surfaced first in ileum or blood.

For this clone: The antigen is not known.

Assay: immunoSEQ multiplex PCR; the TCRdb copy retains only in-frame clones and omits some. Of under 95,000 clones listed, 80% to 85% are singletons. Trimming left V 6 bases short and J 3 bases short, with 15 bases between. There are 14 residues in the CDR3. Per germline, CDR1 MNHNS and CDR2 SASEGT. The V and J genes are TRBV6-1 and TRBJ2-7, with a tentative D call TRBD2 (5 bases). The sequences come from unstimulated CD4+ T cells sorted from spleen or lymph node cells, collected before intestinal transplant. This clonotype originated in a human donor who received an intestinal transplant. CDR3 sequence (DNA): TGTGCCAGCAGACGGAGGATGGGGTTCTACGAGCAGTACTTC. It is translated as CASRRRMGFYEQYF.